This TCR beta chain was obtained from a study of T cells in localized non-small cell lung cancer. Study-level points and caveats: The highest T cell clonality was in uninvolved adjacent lung, above tumor. Tumor samples were not multi-region, leaving intratumor heterogeneity unexcluded. Across samples, adjacent lung featured a median 57 of the top 100 tumor clones. With higher T cell density in blood came longer overall survival.

Notes on this clone: Its antigen is as yet unknown.

Assay: immunoSEQ multiplex PCR; the TCRdb copy retains only in-frame clones and omits some. Among roughly 30,000 clones listed, about 80% were seen once. The germline CDR1 and CDR2 sequences are SGHRS and YFSETQ. This CDR3 spans 18 amino acids. The V end lost 0 bases, the J end lost 0 bases, and 16 bases lay between the germline ends. The TCR sequence derives from a man aged 40 to 70 with stage III lung adenocarcinoma. The sample consisted of peripheral blood mononuclear cells, taken before any cancer treatment. The rearrangement links TRBV5-1 to TRBJ1-3, with no clear D. The CDR3 here is CASSLVGSTMGSGNTIYF. The CDR3, as DNA: TGCGCCAGCAGCTTGGTAGGGTCCACTATGGGCTCTGGAAACACCATATATTTT.